These 13 T cell receptor beta chains originate from one sample sequenced in a study of T cells in Graves' hyperthyroidism and ophthalmopathy. Using RNA transcripts as the source, TCR beta CDR3 regions were amplified. TCR CDR3 regions were first amplified by RT-PCR with HTBI primers. TCRdb used MiXCR to reprocess the multiplex PCR reads, holding one entry per CDR3 protein. The data contain hundreds of thousands of distinct CDR3 sequences, less than 25% of them singletons. The material sequenced was blood. The receptors come from a man in his thirties or forties with Graves' ophthalmopathy.

This clonotype was counted ten times or more. This chain links TRBV20-1 with TRBJ2-5; 9 bases are a match to TRBD1. This CDR3 is built from 12 residues. Per germline, CDR1 DFQATT and CDR2 SNEGSKA (reference sequence). V was pared by 5 bases and J by 7 bases, with 5 bases of the junction left unmatched. The CDR3: CSASGQGRTQYF. The CDR3 DNA reads as TGCAGTGCTTCCGGACAGGGGCGGACCCAGTACTTC.

Many counts were recorded for this clonotype. The chain combines TRBV20-1 with TRBJ2-3, with D unresolved. The CDR3 totals 14 residues. The V end lost 5 bases, the J end lost 2 bases, and 14 bases lay between the germline ends. CDR1 DFQATT and CDR2 SNEGSKA come from the germline V gene (reference sequence). CDR3 nucleotide sequence: TGCAGTGCTTCGAACTTACCTTACACAGATACGCAGTATTTT. Protein product: CSASNLPYTDTQYF.

The CDR3 is CASSLAGTKNEAFF. Here the CDR3 DNA reads TGTGCCAGCAGCTTAGCCGGGACTAAAAATGAAGCTTTCTTT. This sequence joins TRBV11-2 and TRBJ1-1; weak D call: TRBD1 (5 bases). CDR3 length: 14 residues. V lost 1 base and J 7 bases, leaving 13 bases between the germline ends. Germline V gene sequence: CDR1 SGHAT, CDR2 FQNNGV.

This clonotype came up a few times. The V call is TRBV27, the J call TRBJ2-3; D unresolved. The V end lost 5 bases, the J end lost 0 bases, and 15 bases lay between the germline ends. The CDR3 sequence is 16 residues long. Germline assignment: CDR1 MNHEY and CDR2 SMNVEV (reference sequence). The CDR3 nucleotides read TGTGCCAGCAGTCCCCAAGACTCGTCTAGCACAGATACGCAGTATTTT. Its protein product is CASSPQDSSSTDTQYF.

The chain links TRBV2 to TRBJ2-2, with a possible D match to TRBD1 (5 bases). Germline values: CDR1 SNHLY, CDR2 FYNNEI. The ends were cut back, 4 bases at V and 4 bases at J, with 10 bases in the middle. The CDR3 consists of 14 residues. CDR3 in amino acids: CASSGQSITGELFF. The CDR3 DNA sequence: TGTGCCAGCAGTGGACAGTCCATCACCGGGGAGCTGTTTTTT.

In this sample, this clonotype turned up many times. The chain carries TRBV18 and TRBJ1-5; no firm D call. This CDR3 contains 15 residues. V shed 1 base and J shed 0 bases, with 7 bases lying between them. The germline V gene has CDR1 KGHSH and CDR2 LQKENI. CDR3 sequence (DNA): TGTGCCAGCTCACCACGCGGCGATAGCAATCAGCCCCAGCATTTT. Encoded protein: CASSPRGDSNQPQHF. The whole variable domain, remainder taken from reference TRBV18 and TRBJ1-5, is NAGVMQNPRHLVRRRGQEARLRCSPMKGHSHVYWYRQLPEEGLKFMVYLQKENIIDESGMPKERFSAEFPKEGPSILRIQQVVRGDSAAYFCASSPRGDSNQPQHFGDGTRLSIL.

The rearrangement links TRBV5-6 to TRBJ2-2; D call uncertain. CDR1 is SGHDT and CDR2 is YYEEEE in the germline V gene. The V end was cut by 2 bases, the J end by 6 bases, with 8 bases between. This CDR3 has 13 residues. CDR3 in DNA: TGTGCCAGCAGCTTTGGCCTACCCGGGGAGCTGTTTTTT. Its protein product is CASSFGLPGELFF.

This clonotype has just a few counts. CDR3 loop: CASSYVSGFDEQYF. The CDR3 nucleotides are TGTGCCAGCAGTTACGTTAGCGGGTTCGACGAGCAGTACTTC. The genes are TRBV6-5 and TRBJ2-7; 7 bases are shared with TRBD2. Germline values: CDR1 MNHEY, CDR2 SVGAGI. The J segment lost 5 bases and the V segment lost 2 bases, leaving 6 bases of the junction unmatched. The CDR3 contains 14 residues.

There are a few counts of this clonotype. This rearrangement joins TRBV7-2 to TRBJ2-3, with a possible D match to TRBD2 (5 bases). Germline CDR1 and CDR2: SGHTA and FQGNSA. Trimming shortened V by 3 bases and J by 4 bases, and 20 bases separated the two germline ends. This CDR3 is 17 amino acids long. The CDR3 DNA reads as TGTGCCAGCAGCTTGGGAGTGGCTCCGCTACGGGCAGATACGCAGTATTTT. Translated, it gives CASSLGVAPLRADTQYF.

This clonotype showed up many times. V is TRBV10-3 and J is TRBJ1-1, with D possibly TRBD1 on 5 matching bases. The CDR3 length is 14 residues. Trimming took off 4 bases at V and 2 bases at J, with 11 bases between the two ends. Germline V gene data show CDR1 as ENHRY and CDR2 as SYGVKD. The CDR3 reads CAISGQGSNTEAFF. The CDR3 nucleotides are TGTGCCATCAGTGGGCAGGGAAGTAACACTGAAGCTTTCTTT.

Comments on this clonotype: The junction does not match germline at one end; this may be a read error. The V and J genes are TRBV28 and TRBJ2-7; D ambiguous. CDR1 MDHEN and CDR2 SYDVKM come from the germline V gene. The length of the CDR3 is 14 residues. The CDR3 sequence is CASSSFPVSYEQCF. CDR3 coding DNA: TGTGCCAGCAGTTCATTTCCGGTCTCCTACGAGCAGTGCTTC.

V and J are TRBV6-1 and TRBJ1-4; D is uncertain. The CDR3 contains 14 residues. Germline CDR1 is MNHNS and CDR2 is SASEGT. The V gene lost 6 bases and the J gene lost 0 bases, with 8 bases spanning the gap. In nucleotides, the CDR3 is TGTGCCAGCAGGACGGCAACAACTAATGAAAAACTGTTTTTT. Amino acid sequence: CASRTATTNEKLFF.

This clonotype was recorded many times. V and J are TRBV20-1 and TRBJ1-6; a weak D match, TRBD1 (5 bases). CDR1 and CDR2 (germline): DFQATT, SNEGSKA (reference sequence). Trimming removed 4 bases from V and 5 bases from J, with 12 bases in between. The CDR3 totals 14 residues. The CDR3 DNA reads TGCAGTGCTAAAGGGGAGACCGATAATTCACCCCTCCACTTT. Residues: CSAKGETDNSPLHF.